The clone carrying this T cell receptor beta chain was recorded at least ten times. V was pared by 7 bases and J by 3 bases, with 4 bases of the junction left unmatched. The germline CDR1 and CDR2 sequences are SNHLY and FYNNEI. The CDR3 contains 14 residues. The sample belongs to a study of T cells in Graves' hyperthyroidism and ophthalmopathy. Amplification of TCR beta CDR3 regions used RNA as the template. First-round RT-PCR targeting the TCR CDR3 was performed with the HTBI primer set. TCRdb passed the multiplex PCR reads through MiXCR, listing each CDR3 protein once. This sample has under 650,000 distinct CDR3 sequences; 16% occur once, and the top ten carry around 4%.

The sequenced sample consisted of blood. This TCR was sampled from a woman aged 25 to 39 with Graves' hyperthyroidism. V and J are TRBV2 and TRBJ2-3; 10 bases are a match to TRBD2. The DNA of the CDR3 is TGTGCCAGCAACCCTAGCGGGAGAACAGATACGCAGTATTTT. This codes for CASNPSGRTDTQYF.